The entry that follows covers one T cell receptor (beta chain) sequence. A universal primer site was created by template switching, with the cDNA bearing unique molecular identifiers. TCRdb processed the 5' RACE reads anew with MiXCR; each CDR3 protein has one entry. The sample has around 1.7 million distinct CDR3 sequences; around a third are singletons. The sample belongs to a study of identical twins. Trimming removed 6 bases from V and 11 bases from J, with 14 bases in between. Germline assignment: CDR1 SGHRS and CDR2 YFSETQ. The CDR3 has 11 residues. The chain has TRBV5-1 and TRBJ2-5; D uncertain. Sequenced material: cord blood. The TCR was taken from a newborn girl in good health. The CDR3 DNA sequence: TGCGCCAGCACGGTCGACAATGAGCAGTACTTC. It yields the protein CASTVDNEQYF.